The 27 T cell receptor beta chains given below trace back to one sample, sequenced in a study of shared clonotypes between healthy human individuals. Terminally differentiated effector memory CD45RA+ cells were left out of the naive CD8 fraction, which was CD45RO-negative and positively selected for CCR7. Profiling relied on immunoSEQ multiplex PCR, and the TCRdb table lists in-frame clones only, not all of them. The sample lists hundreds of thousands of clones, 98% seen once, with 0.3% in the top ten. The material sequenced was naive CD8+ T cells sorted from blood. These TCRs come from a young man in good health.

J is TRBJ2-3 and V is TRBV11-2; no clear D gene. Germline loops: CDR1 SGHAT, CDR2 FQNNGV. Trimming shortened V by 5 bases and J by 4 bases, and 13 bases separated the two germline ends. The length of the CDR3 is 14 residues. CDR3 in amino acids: CASSPPGSPDTQYF. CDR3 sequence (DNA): TGTGCCAGCAGCCCACCCGGCAGCCCAGATACGCAGTATTTT.

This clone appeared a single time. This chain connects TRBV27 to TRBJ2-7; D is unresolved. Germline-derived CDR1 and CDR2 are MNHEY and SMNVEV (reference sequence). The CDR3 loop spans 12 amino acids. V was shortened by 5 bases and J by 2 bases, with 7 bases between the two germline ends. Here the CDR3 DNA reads TGTGCCAGCAGTATAGGGCCCTACGAGCAGTACTTC. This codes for CASSIGPYEQYF.

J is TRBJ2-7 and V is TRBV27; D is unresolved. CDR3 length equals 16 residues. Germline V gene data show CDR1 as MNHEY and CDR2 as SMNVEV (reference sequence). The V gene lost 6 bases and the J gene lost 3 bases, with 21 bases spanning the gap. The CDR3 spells CASRTPPFGAYYEQYF. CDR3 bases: TGTGCCAGCAGGACCCCCCCATTTGGAGCATACTACGAGCAGTACTTC.

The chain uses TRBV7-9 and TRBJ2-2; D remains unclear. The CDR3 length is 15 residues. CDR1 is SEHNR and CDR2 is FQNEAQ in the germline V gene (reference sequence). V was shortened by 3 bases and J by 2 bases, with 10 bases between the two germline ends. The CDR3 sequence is CASSFVSINTGELFF. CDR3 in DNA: TGTGCCAGCAGCTTTGTCAGTATAAACACCGGGGAGCTGTTTTTT.

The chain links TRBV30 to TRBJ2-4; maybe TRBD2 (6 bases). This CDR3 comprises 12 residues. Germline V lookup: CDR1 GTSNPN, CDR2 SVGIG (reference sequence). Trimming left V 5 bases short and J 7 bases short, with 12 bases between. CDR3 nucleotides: TGTGCCTGGGCCCCCGGGAGTAACATTCAGTACTTC. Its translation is CAWAPGSNIQYF.

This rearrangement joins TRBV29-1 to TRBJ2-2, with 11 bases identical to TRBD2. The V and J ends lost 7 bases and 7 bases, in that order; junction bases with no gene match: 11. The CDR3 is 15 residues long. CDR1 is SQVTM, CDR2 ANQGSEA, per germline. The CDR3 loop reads CSAETSGKAGGELFF. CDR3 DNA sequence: TGCAGCGCCGAGACTAGCGGGAAGGCCGGCGGGGAGCTGTTTTTT.

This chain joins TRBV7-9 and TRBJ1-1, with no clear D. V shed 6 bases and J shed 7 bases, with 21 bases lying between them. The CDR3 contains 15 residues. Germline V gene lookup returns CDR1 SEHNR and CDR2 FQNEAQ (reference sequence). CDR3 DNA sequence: TGTGCCAGCAGTTCTCTCGACCCGGTTAGAGTTGAAGCTTTCTTT. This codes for CASSSLDPVRVEAFF.

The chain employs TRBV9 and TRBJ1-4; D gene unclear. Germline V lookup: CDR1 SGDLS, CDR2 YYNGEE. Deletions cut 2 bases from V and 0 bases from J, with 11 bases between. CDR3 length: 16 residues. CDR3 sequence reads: CASSVMGLTTNEKLFF. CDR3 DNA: TGTGCCAGCAGCGTCATGGGCCTCACAACTAATGAAAAACTGTTTTTT.

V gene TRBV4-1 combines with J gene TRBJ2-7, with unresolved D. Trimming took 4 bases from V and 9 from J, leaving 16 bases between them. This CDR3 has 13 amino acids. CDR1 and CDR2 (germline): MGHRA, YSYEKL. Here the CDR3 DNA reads TGCGCCAGCAGCCCCATCCCAGAGGTGGGGCAGTACTTC. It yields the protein CASSPIPEVGQYF.

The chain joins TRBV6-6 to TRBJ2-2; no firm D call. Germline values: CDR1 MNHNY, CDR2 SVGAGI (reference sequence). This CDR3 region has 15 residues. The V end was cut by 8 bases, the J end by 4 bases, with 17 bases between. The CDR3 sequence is CASESGPPGTGELFF. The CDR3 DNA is TGTGCCAGCGAGAGTGGCCCCCCAGGCACCGGGGAGCTGTTTTTT.

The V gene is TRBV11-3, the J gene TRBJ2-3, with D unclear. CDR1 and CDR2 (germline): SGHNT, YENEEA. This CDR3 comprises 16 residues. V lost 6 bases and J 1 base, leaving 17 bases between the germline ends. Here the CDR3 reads CASRPEDLGGTDTQYF. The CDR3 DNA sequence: TGTGCCAGCAGACCAGAGGACCTAGGCGGCACAGATACGCAGTATTTT.

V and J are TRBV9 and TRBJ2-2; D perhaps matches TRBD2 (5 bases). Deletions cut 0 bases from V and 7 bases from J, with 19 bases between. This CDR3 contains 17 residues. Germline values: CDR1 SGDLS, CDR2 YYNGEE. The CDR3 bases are TGTGCCAGCAGCGTAGTGGGAGTGACCGAGCGGAACGGGGAGCTGTTTTTT. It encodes CASSVVGVTERNGELFF.

Here the CDR3 DNA reads TGTGCCAGCAGTTCGAACAGACTCTACGAGCAGTACTTC. Translating it yields CASSSNRLYEQYF. This sequence joins TRBV27 and TRBJ2-7; D is unresolved. V dropped 4 bases and J dropped 3 bases, with 10 bases sitting between them. This CDR3 has 13 residues. Germline CDR1 MNHEY, CDR2 SMNVEV (reference sequence).

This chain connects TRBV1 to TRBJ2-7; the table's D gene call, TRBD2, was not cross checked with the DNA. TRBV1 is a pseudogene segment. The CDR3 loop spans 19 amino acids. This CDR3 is CTSSQVGPCGRFAPYEQYF. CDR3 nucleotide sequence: TGCACCAGCAGCCAAGTAGGGCCCTGCGGGAGGTTCGCCCCCTACGAGCAGTACTTC.

Written as DNA, the CDR3 is TGTGCCAGCAGCCAAGACCCCTACTACGAGCAGTACTTC. Translating gives CASSQDPYYEQYF. The chain carries TRBV9 and TRBJ2-7; D uncertain. Trimming removed 4 bases at V and 3 bases at J, with 11 bases between. CDR3 length: 13 amino acids. In germline, CDR1 is SGDLS, CDR2 YYNGEE.

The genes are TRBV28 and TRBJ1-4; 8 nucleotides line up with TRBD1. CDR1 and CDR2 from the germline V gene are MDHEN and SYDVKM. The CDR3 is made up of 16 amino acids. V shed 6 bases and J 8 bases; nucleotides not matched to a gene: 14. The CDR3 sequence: CASSHGQGNMKEKLFF. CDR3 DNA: TGTGCCAGCAGCCATGGACAGGGAAATATGAAAGAAAAACTGTTTTTT.

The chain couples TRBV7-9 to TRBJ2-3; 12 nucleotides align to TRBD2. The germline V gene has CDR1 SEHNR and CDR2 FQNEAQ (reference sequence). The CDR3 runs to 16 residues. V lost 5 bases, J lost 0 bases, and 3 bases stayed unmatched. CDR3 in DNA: TGTGCCAGCAGCACCGGGACTAGCGGGAGCACAGATACGCAGTATTTT. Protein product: CASSTGTSGSTDTQYF.

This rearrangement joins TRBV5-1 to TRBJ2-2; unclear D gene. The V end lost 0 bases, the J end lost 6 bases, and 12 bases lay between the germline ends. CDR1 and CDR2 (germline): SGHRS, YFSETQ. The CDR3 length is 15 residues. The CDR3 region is CASSLGPKRAGELFF. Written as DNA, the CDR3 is TGCGCCAGCAGCTTGGGTCCTAAACGCGCCGGGGAGCTGTTTTTT.

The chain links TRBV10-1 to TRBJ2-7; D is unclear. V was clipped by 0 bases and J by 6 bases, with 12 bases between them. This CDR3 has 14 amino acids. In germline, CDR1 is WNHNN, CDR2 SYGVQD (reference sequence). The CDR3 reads CASSESTGFSEQYF. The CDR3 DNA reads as TGCGCCAGCAGTGAGTCGACCGGATTCTCCGAGCAGTACTTC.

CDR3 in amino acids: CASSLQGDKSYEQYF. The CDR3 coding sequence is TGTGCCAGCAGCTTACAGGGGGATAAGTCCTACGAGCAGTACTTC. The chain joins TRBV7-9 to TRBJ2-7, with TRBD1 matching 7 bases. The germline V gene has CDR1 SEHNR and CDR2 FQNEAQ (reference sequence). The CDR3 consists of 15 residues. Germline trimming cut 2 bases from V and 1 base from J; bases unmatched to any gene: 5.

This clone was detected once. CDR3 sequence: CASSQAKRETQYF. The CDR3 bases are TGTGCCAGCAGCCAAGCCAAGCGAGAGACCCAGTACTTC. The chain recombines TRBV14 with TRBJ2-5; D uncertain. Germline values: CDR1 SGHDN, CDR2 FVKESK. Trimming left V 1 base short and J 4 bases short, with 7 bases between. This CDR3 contains 13 residues.

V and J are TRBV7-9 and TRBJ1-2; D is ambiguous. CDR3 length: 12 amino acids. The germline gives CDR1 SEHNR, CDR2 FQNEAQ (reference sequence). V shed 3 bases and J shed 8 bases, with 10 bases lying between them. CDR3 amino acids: CASSFDLLGYTF. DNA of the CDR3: TGTGCCAGCAGCTTTGATTTGTTGGGCTACACCTTC.

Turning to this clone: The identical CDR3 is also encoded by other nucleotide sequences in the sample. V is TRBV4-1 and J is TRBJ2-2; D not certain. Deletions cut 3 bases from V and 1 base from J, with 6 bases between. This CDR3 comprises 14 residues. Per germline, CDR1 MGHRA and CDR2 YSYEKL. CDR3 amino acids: CASSQGKNTGELFF. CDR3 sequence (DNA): TGCGCCAGCAGCCAGGGCAAGAACACCGGGGAGCTGTTTTTT.

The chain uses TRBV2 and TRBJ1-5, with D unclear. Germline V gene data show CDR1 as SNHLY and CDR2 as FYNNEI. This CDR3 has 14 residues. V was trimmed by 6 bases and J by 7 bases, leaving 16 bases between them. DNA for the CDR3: TGTGCCAGCAGAGAGGGTCCGGACTACCAGCCCCAGCATTTT. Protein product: CASREGPDYQPQHF.

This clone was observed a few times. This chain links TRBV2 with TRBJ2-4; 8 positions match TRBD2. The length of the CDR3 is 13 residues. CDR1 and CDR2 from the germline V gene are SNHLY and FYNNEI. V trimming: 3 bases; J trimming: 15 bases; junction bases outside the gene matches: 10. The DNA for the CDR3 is TGTGCCAGCAGTGATAGCGGGACCGTTCGACGGTACTTC. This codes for CASSDSGTVRRYF.

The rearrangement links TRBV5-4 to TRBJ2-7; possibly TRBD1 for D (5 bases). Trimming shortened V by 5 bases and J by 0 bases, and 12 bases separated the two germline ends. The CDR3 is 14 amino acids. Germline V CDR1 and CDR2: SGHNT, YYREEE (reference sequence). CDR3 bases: TGTGCCAGCAGTTTCATGGGGCCCTCCTACGAGCAGTACTTC. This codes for CASSFMGPSYEQYF.

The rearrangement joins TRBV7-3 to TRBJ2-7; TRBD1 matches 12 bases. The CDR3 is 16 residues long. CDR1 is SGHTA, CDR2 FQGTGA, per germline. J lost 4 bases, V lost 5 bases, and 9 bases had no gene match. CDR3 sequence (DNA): TGTGCCAGCAGCGTTATGGGACAGGGGGCTCCTTACGAGCAGTACTTC. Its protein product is CASSVMGQGAPYEQYF.